Listed below are T cell receptor beta chains from one sample, sequenced in a study of PD-1 blockade in classical Hodgkin lymphoma. Libraries were prepared by immunoSEQ multiplex PCR; TCRdb keeps only in-frame clonotypes and omits some of them. Of 25,000 to 35,000 clones listed, around 80% are singletons. The specimen was peripheral blood mononuclear cells (PBMCs), collected before the fourth cycle of nivolumab. The source is a human donor with classical Hodgkin lymphoma. CDR3s include the opening cysteine and the closing phenylalanine or tryptophan. Fields, in order: V gene, D gene, J gene, clone size, CDR3 protein, CDR3 DNA. The D gene is left open where the match is weak. Size values are once, few and many counts, or a class for expanded clones, and some rows have none.

TRBV12-2,NA,TRBJ2-7,NA,CASRLAPPASGSPNEQYF,TGTGCAAGTCGCTTAGCGCCCCCAGCTAGCGGGAGTCCCAACGAGCAGTACTTC
TRBV6-5,TRBD2,TRBJ2-1,NA,CASSYGRLAGGNEQFF,TGTGCCAGCAGTTACGGACGGCTAGCGGGAGGTAATGAGCAGTTCTTC
TRBV6-5,TRBD1,TRBJ2-7,once,CASSLKGPGQGEQYF,TGTGCCAGCAGTTTAAAAGGTCCGGGACAGGGCGAGCAGTACTTC
TRBV29-1,NA,TRBJ1-5,few,CSARGPGVQPVNQPQHF,TGCAGCGCCCGGGGGCCAGGGGTCCAACCGGTTAATCAGCCCCAGCATTTT
TRBV27,NA,TRBJ2-2,NA,CASSWVAIAGELFF,TGTGCCAGCAGTTGGGTGGCCATCGCCGGGGAGCTGTTTTTT
TRBV4-2,TRBD1,TRBJ2-1,NA,CASSHAPGTGNYNEQFF,TGTGCCAGCAGCCATGCACCCGGGACAGGGAACTACAATGAGCAGTTCTTC
TRBV7-2,NA,TRBJ1-1,NA,CASSYGQSYTEAFF,TGTGCCAGCAGCTACGGACAGAGCTACACTGAAGCTTTCTTT
TRBV11-2,TRBD2,TRBJ2-7,NA,CASSLVRASGGGEQYF,TGTGCCAGCAGCTTAGTGAGGGCTAGCGGGGGGGGCGAGCAGTACTTC
TRBV5-1,TRBD1,TRBJ2-7,once,CASSATGGNAPYEQYF,TGCGCCAGCAGCGCGACAGGGGGCAATGCGCCCTACGAGCAGTACTTC
TRBV30,NA,TRBJ1-2,NA,CAWKGEGNYGYTF,TGTGCCTGGAAGGGTGAGGGAAACTATGGCTACACCTTC
TRBV5-1,TRBD1,TRBJ1-1,NA,CASSATGGQPEAFF,TGCGCCAGCAGCGCCACCGGGGGACAGCCTGAAGCTTTCTTT
TRBV5-4,TRBD2,TRBJ2-1,once,CASSYTSANEQFF,TGTGCCAGCAGCTACACTAGCGCCAATGAGCAGTTCTTC
TRBV28,TRBD1,TRBJ1-2,NA,CASSPDRGYGYTF,TGTGCCAGCAGTCCCGACAGGGGATACGGCTACACCTTC
TRBV14,TRBD2,TRBJ2-1,NA,CASSQSWWEGNHEQFF,TGTGCCAGCAGCCAATCCTGGTGGGAGGGAAACCATGAGCAGTTCTTC
TRBV30,NA,TRBJ2-7,once,CAWSDYEQYF,TGTGCCTGGAGCGACTACGAGCAGTACTTC
TRBV7-9,NA,TRBJ1-5,NA,CASSLAPNQPQHF,TGTGCCAGCAGCTTAGCCCCAAATCAGCCCCAGCATTTT
TRBV13,NA,TRBJ2-1,NA,CASSSAPIYNEQFF,TGTGCCAGCAGCTCCGCCCCCATCTACAATGAGCAGTTCTTC
TRBV10-2,TRBD2,TRBJ2-2,NA,CASRREWDTGELFF,TGCGCCAGCCGGCGGGAGTGGGACACCGGGGAGCTGTTTTTT
TRBV28,NA,TRBJ1-2,NA,CASRTESPGAPLYGYTF,TGTGCCAGCAGGACCGAATCCCCAGGGGCGCCTCTCTATGGCTACACCTTC
TRBV5-6,TRBD1,TRBJ2-7,NA,CASSLSFLTGAYEQYF,TGTGCCAGCAGCTTGTCCTTCTTGACAGGGGCCTACGAGCAGTACTTC
TRBV7-2,TRBD2,TRBJ2-7,NA,CASSLGIAGVHEQYF,TGTGCCAGCAGCTTAGGGATTGCGGGAGTACACGAGCAGTACTTC
TRBV7-9,NA,TRBJ1-3,NA,CASSFGNANENTIYF,TGTGCCAGCAGCTTCGGGAACGCTAATGAAAACACCATATATTTT
TRBV28,NA,TRBJ2-4,once,CASRPRAKNIQYF,TGTGCCAGCAGGCCTAGAGCCAAAAACATTCAGTACTTC
TRBV6-1,NA,TRBJ2-3,NA,CASSRILAPTDTQYF,TGTGCCAGCAGCCGAATACTAGCACCCACAGATACGCAGTATTTT
TRBV18,TRBD1,TRBJ2-7,NA,CASSPRTGHYEQYF,TGTGCCAGCTCACCAAGGACAGGTCACTACGAGCAGTACTTC
TRBV6-6,NA,TRBJ2-5,NA,CASKGPQGETQYF,TGTGCCAGCAAAGGCCCTCAGGGAGAGACCCAGTACTTC
TRBV6-6,TRBD1,TRBJ1-3,NA,CATQRPGQGGNTIYF,TGTGCCACACAACGCCCCGGACAGGGGGGAAACACCATATATTTT
TRBV5-4,TRBD2,TRBJ2-5,NA,CASSRAGVGQETQYF,TGTGCCAGCAGCCGCGCGGGAGTTGGACAAGAGACCCAGTACTTC
TRBV28,TRBD2,TRBJ2-3,NA,CASRTSGRVGLTDTQYF,TGTGCCAGCAGGACTAGCGGGAGAGTAGGGCTCACAGATACGCAGTATTTT
TRBV6-1,NA,TRBJ1-6,NA,CASSVEGRSPLHF,TGTGCCAGCAGTGTTGAGGGACGGTCACCCCTCCACTTT
TRBV15,TRBD2,TRBJ2-1,NA,CATSRDVTSGNEQFF,TGTGCCACCAGCAGAGATGTGACTAGCGGAAATGAGCAGTTCTTC
TRBV7-9,NA,TRBJ2-2,NA,CASSLAKPLNTGELFF,TGTGCCAGCAGCTTAGCGAAACCTTTGAACACCGGGGAGCTGTTTTTT
TRBV13,TRBD2,TRBJ2-2,NA,CASSRPGLAGPGELFF,TGTGCCAGCAGCCGGCCGGGACTAGCGGGGCCCGGGGAGCTGTTTTTT
TRBV18,NA,TRBJ1-3,NA,CASSPTPGHNSGNTIYF,TGTGCTAGCTCACCCACTCCGGGACACAACTCTGGAAACACCATATATTTT
TRBV7-6,NA,TRBJ2-3,NA,CASSLMDADTQYF,TGTGCCAGCAGCTTAATGGACGCAGATACGCAGTATTTT
TRBV28,NA,TRBJ1-5,NA,CASGYSTGTNSNQPQHF,TGTGCCAGCGGTTACAGTACCGGGACAAATAGCAATCAGCCCCAGCATTTT
TRBV13,NA,TRBJ1-3,NA,CASSSRVGRSSGNTIYF,TGTGCCAGCAGCTCCCGTGTCGGCAGGAGCTCTGGAAACACCATATATTTT
TRBV18,NA,TRBJ2-1,NA,CASSPNLEGDEQFF,TGTGCCAGCTCACCAAACCTAGAAGGGGATGAGCAGTTCTTC
TRBV11-2,NA,TRBJ2-7,few,CASSFTDGAYEQYF,TGTGCCAGCAGCTTCACGGACGGAGCCTACGAGCAGTACTTC
TRBV7-3,TRBD1,TRBJ2-4,NA,CASSLGQGLAKNIQYF,TGTGCCAGCAGCCTGGGACAGGGTCTAGCCAAAAACATTCAGTACTTC
TRBV5-8,TRBD1,TRBJ1-2,NA,CASSPEGTGILIYGYTF,TGTGCCAGCAGCCCGGAGGGGACAGGGATATTGATCTATGGCTACACCTTC
TRBV5-5,NA,TRBJ2-7,NA,CASSIQFSYEQYF,TGTGCCAGCAGCATACAGTTCTCCTACGAGCAGTACTTC
TRBV27,TRBD2,TRBJ2-1,NA,CASSHGTSGSYNEQFF,TGTGCCAGCAGTCACGGGACTAGCGGATCCTACAATGAGCAGTTCTTC
TRBV19,NA,TRBJ2-3,NA,CASSIGYTDTQYF,TGTGCCAGTAGTATTGGGTACACAGATACGCAGTATTTT
TRBV9,NA,TRBJ2-2,NA,CASSVAAGWNTGELFF,TGTGCCAGCAGCGTAGCCGCAGGATGGAACACCGGGGAGCTGTTTTTT
TRBV7-9,NA,TRBJ1-2,NA,CASSLAPDYGYTF,TGTGCCAGCAGCTTAGCCCCAGACTATGGCTACACCTTC
TRBV2,NA,TRBJ2-5,NA,CASSRDIEETQYF,TGTGCCAGCAGCAGGGACATCGAAGAGACCCAGTACTTC
TRBV11-2,NA,TRBJ2-2,NA,CASSGAAGGELFF,TGTGCCAGCAGCGGAGCAGCAGGCGGGGAGCTGTTTTTT
TRBV23-1,NA,TRBJ1-2,NA,CASRPFPRPWDYGYTF,TGCGCCAGCAGACCTTTCCCCAGACCATGGGACTATGGCTACACCTTC
TRBV27,TRBD2,TRBJ2-3,NA,CASNPGLLTDTQYF,TGTGCCAGCAATCCGGGACTACTCACAGATACGCAGTATTTT
TRBV10-3,TRBD2,TRBJ2-1,NA,CAIGVQGLAGYNEQFF,TGTGCCATCGGAGTCCAGGGACTAGCGGGATACAATGAGCAGTTCTTC
TRBV6-6,NA,TRBJ1-4,NA,CASSYSSRGDGKLFF,TGTGCCAGCAGTTACTCTTCCAGGGGAGACGGAAAACTGTTTTTT
TRBV5-4,TRBD1,TRBJ1-2,NA,CASSAGTADGYTF,TGTGCCAGCAGCGCTGGGACAGCGGATGGCTACACCTTC
TRBV7-9,TRBD2,TRBJ2-2,NA,CASSFLAGGPRPGELFF,TGTGCCAGCAGCTTTCTAGCGGGAGGGCCCCGGCCCGGGGAGCTGTTTTTT
TRBV7-3,NA,TRBJ2-1,NA,CASSFSGNEQFF,TGTGCCAGCAGCTTTTCCGGCAATGAGCAGTTCTTC